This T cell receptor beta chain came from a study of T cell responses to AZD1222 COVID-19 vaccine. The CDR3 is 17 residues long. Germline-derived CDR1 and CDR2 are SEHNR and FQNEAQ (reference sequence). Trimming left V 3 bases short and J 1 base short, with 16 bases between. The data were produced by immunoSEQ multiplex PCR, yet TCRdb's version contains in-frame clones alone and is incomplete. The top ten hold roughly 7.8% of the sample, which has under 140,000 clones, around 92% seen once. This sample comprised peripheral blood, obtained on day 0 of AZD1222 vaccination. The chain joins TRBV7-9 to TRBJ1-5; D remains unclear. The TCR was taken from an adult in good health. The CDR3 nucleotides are TGTGCCAGCAGCTTGGGTACCGGTGGGTTGAGCAATCAGCCCCAGCATTTT. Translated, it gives CASSLGTGGLSNQPQHF.